The 28 T cell receptor beta chains below were found in one sample sequenced in a study of blood T cell repertoires in COVID-19. Assay: immunoSEQ multiplex PCR; the TCRdb copy retains only in-frame clones and omits some. Counted here are some 230,000 clones, roughly 83% occurring once; the ten biggest clones make up under 1.5%. The specimen sequenced was PBMCs or T cells enriched from blood (not recorded which). The receptors originated from a woman aged 40 to 55 with acute COVID-19.

The sample holds a few counts of this clone. In DNA, the CDR3 is TGTGCCAGCAGCCAAGATCAGCGGAGTTCCTACGAGCAGTACTTC. Its protein product is CASSQDQRSSYEQYF. The chain employs TRBV4-2 and TRBJ2-7; weak D call: TRBD2 (5 bases). There are 15 residues in the CDR3. The germline V gene encodes CDR1 LGHNA and CDR2 YNFKEQ. Trimming removed 0 bases at V and 1 base at J, with 10 bases between.

The chain recombines TRBV7-6 with TRBJ2-1; D might be TRBD2 (5 bases). This CDR3 is 16 amino acids long. The V end lost 4 bases, the J end lost 3 bases, and 16 bases lay between the germline ends. Germline V gene sequence: CDR1 SGHVS, CDR2 FNYEAQ. The CDR3 DNA follows: TGTGCCAGCAGCTCCTTAAGCGGACGGGGCTACAATGAGCAGTTCTTC. Protein product: CASSSLSGRGYNEQFF.

This rearrangement joins TRBV6-7 to TRBJ1-6; 7 bases are shared with TRBD1. TRBV6-7 is designated an ORF whose function remains uncertain. The CDR3 is made up of 16 amino acids. V gave up 7 bases and J gave up 9 bases; unmatched junction bases: 15. The CDR3: CASKGLDRDRRSPLHF. The CDR3 DNA sequence: TGTGCCAGCAAGGGACTTGACAGGGATCGACGTTCACCCCTCCACTTT.

The chain recombines TRBV10-3 with TRBJ2-5; D might be TRBD2 (5 bases). Germline V gene sequence: CDR1 ENHRY, CDR2 SYGVKD. This CDR3 is built from 13 residues. The V end was cut by 6 bases, the J end by 3 bases, with 11 bases between. CDR3 in DNA: TGTGCCATCAGCTCAGGAGGAGAAGAGACCCAGTACTTC. This gives the protein CAISSGGEETQYF.

In its sample, this clone was seen a few times. The rearrangement links TRBV23-1 to TRBJ2-5; D perhaps matches TRBD1 (5 bases). TRBV23-1 is an open reading frame, and its role is uncertain. The CDR3 is made up of 14 amino acids. The CDR3 DNA sequence: TGCGCTCAAACCCGCAGGGAAGGTGGAGAGACCCAGTACTTC. This sequence encodes CAQTRREGGETQYF.

J is TRBJ2-1 and V is TRBV25-1; TRBD2 agrees at 13 bases. This CDR3 has 15 residues. Germline V gene sequence: CDR1 MGHDK, CDR2 SYGVNS. V trimming: 4 bases; J trimming: 8 bases; junction bases outside the gene matches: 5. As DNA, the CDR3 is TGTGCCAGCAGTGCACTAGCGGGGGGGTCCGATGAGCAGTTCTTC. Translation gives CASSALAGGSDEQFF.

This chain connects TRBV6-4 to TRBJ2-2, with unresolved D. The V and J ends lost 3 bases and 7 bases respectively, with 3 bases between them. From germline, CDR1 is MRHNA and CDR2 SNTAGT. This CDR3 comprises 11 residues. DNA for the CDR3: TGTGCCAGCAGTGATAACGGGGAGCTGTTTTTT. Its protein product is CASSDNGELFF.

J is TRBJ1-6 and V is TRBV7-6, with 8 bases identical to TRBD1. Per the germline V gene, CDR1 is SGHVS and CDR2 is FNYEAQ. Trimming at V came to 5 bases and at J to 3 bases, leaving 3 bases not matched to a gene. The CDR3 sequence is 15 residues long. The CDR3 DNA sequence: TGTGCCAGCAGCGAAGGGACAGGCTATAATTCACCCCTCCACTTT. Protein sequence: CASSEGTGYNSPLHF.

The rearrangement joins TRBV27 to TRBJ1-1, with 8 bases aligning to TRBD1. V trimming: 3 bases; J trimming: 3 bases; junction bases outside the gene matches: 12. CDR1 is MNHEY, CDR2 SMNVEV, per germline (reference sequence). There are 17 residues in the CDR3. The CDR3 is CASSLGRTGIIDTEAFF. The CDR3 nucleotides are TGTGCCAGCAGTTTGGGGCGGACAGGGATAATCGACACTGAAGCTTTCTTT.

This chain connects TRBV19 to TRBJ2-5; 11 positions match TRBD2. J gave up 3 bases and V 5 bases, and 5 bases lay outside the gene matches. The length of the CDR3 is 15 residues. Germline CDR1 LNHDA, CDR2 SQIVND (reference sequence). This chain's CDR3 is CASSSRLAGKETQYF. CDR3 in DNA: TGTGCCAGTAGTTCCCGACTAGCGGGGAAAGAGACCCAGTACTTC.

The chain recombines TRBV24-1 with TRBJ2-1, with 9 bases matching TRBD1. The CDR3 runs to 12 residues. V was pared by 9 bases and J by 10 bases, with 6 bases of the junction left unmatched. The V gene's germline CDR1 is KGHDR and CDR2 SFDVKD. Here the CDR3 DNA reads TGTGCCACCGGGGACAGGGTCGGCGAGCAGTTCTTC. Amino acid sequence: CATGDRVGEQFF.

The chain links TRBV12-5 to TRBJ1-2, with 8 bases matching TRBD1. CDR3 size: 18 residues. Germline assignment: CDR1 LGHNT and CDR2 FRNRAP. The V and J ends lost 1 base and 8 bases, in that order; junction bases with no gene match: 18. CDR3 loop: CASGLARQGTPSLEGYTF. CDR3 nucleotides: TGTGCTAGTGGTTTGGCCCGACAGGGGACGCCCTCGTTGGAAGGCTACACCTTC.

This sequence joins TRBV19 and TRBJ2-1; 9 bases align to TRBD2. From germline, CDR1 is LNHDA and CDR2 SQIVND (reference sequence). This CDR3 is 15 amino acids long. The ends lost 6 bases at V and 4 bases at J; junction bases unmatched: 7. CDR3 in DNA: TGTGCCAGTAGCCTTAGCGGGAGTGAATACAATGAGCAGTTCTTC. Translated, it gives CASSLSGSEYNEQFF. The complete variable domain, with remaining parts taken from reference TRBV19 and TRBJ2-1, reads DGGITQSPKYLFRKEGQNVTLSCEQNLNHDAMYWYRQDPGQGLRLIYYSQIVNDFQKGDIAEGYSVSREKKESFPLTVTSAQKNPTAFYLCASSLSGSEYNEQFFGPGTRLTVL.

J is TRBJ1-1 and V is TRBV5-1; 7 bases fit TRBD1. Trimming cost V 0 bases and J 4 bases; bases outside gene matches: 15. The CDR3 loop spans 18 amino acids. CDR1 is SGHRS, CDR2 YFSETQ, per germline. As DNA, the CDR3 is TGCGCCAGCAGCTTGGAGGGGAGAGCAGGGGGTAGCAGCACTGAAGCTTTCTTT. It encodes CASSLEGRAGGSSTEAFF.

The rearrangement uses TRBV4-1 and TRBJ1-1; 8 bases map to TRBD1. Germline CDR1 reads MGHRA; CDR2 reads YSYEKL. The CDR3 has 14 amino acids. After removal of 4 bases from V and 1 base from J, the junction contained 2 bases not matched to a gene. Written as DNA, the CDR3 is TGCGCCAGCAGCCCCGGGACAGGGAACACTGAAGCTTTCTTT. It encodes CASSPGTGNTEAFF.

The V and J genes are TRBV27 and TRBJ2-3; D unclear. The V gene's germline CDR1 is MNHEY and CDR2 SMNVEV (reference sequence). CDR3 length equals 15 residues. V lost 0 bases to trimming and J lost 2 bases, with 9 bases between them. The CDR3 loop is CASSLSRQLTDTQYF. The CDR3 nucleotides are TGTGCCAGCAGTTTATCGCGGCAGCTCACAGATACGCAGTATTTT.

The J gene is TRBJ1-2, the V gene TRBV3-1 (or the pseudogene TRBV3-2); 9 positions match TRBD1. The germline V gene encodes CDR1 LGHDT and CDR2 YNNKEL (reference sequence). The junction had 3 bases not matched to a gene; V was cut back by 4 bases and J by 3 bases. The CDR3 spans 14 residues. The CDR3 here is CASSLTGGHYGYTF. The CDR3 bases are TGTGCCAGCAGCCTTACAGGGGGCCACTATGGCTACACCTTC.

CDR3 in amino acids: CATSPVRGTGELFF. The CDR3 DNA reads as TGTGCCACCAGTCCGGTTAGGGGAACCGGGGAGCTGTTTTTT. This chain joins TRBV24-1 and TRBJ2-2; possibly TRBD1 for D (5 bases). The ends were cut back, 6 bases at V and 5 bases at J, with 12 bases in the middle. Germline assignment: CDR1 KGHDR and CDR2 SFDVKD. CDR3 length equals 14 residues.

The V and J genes are TRBV4-3 and TRBJ1-4; 7 bases are shared with TRBD1. This CDR3 is 13 amino acids long. Germline V gene data show CDR1 as LGHNA and CDR2 as YSLEER. DNA of the CDR3: TGCAGAACAGGGGCTGTAACTAATGAAAAACTGTTTTTT. Protein: CRTGAVTNEKLFF.

This chain uses TRBV18 with TRBJ1-2; perhaps TRBD1 as D (6 bases). Per germline, CDR1 KGHSH and CDR2 LQKENI. The ends were cut back, 5 bases at V and 8 bases at J, with 12 bases in the middle. The CDR3 has 12 amino acids. The CDR3 is CASSANREGYTF. The CDR3 DNA is TGTGCCAGCTCAGCTAACAGGGAAGGCTACACCTTC.

The rearrangement joins TRBV2 to TRBJ1-1; TRBD1 matches 9 bases. Germline V gene sequence: CDR1 SNHLY, CDR2 FYNNEI. V gave up 5 bases and J gave up 2 bases; unmatched junction bases: 9. The length of the CDR3 is 16 residues. CDR3 in DNA: TGTGCCAGCAGTAAACAGGGGGCCTCAATCAACACTGAAGCTTTCTTT. This codes for CASSKQGASINTEAFF.

The J gene is TRBJ1-5, the V gene TRBV19, with 8 bases fitting TRBD1. This CDR3 spans 15 amino acids. Germline CDR1 and CDR2: LNHDA and SQIVND (reference sequence). With 6 bases clipped from V and 2 bases from J, the junction kept 6 bases outside the gene matches. In DNA, the CDR3 is TGTGCCAGTAGCGATCAGGGGGCTGGCAATCAGCCCCAGCATTTT. Protein sequence: CASSDQGAGNQPQHF.

CDR3 sequence: CASSLGTSTYEQFF. The CDR3 coding sequence is TGTGCCAGCAGCTTAGGAACTAGCACCTATGAGCAGTTCTTC. The chain employs TRBV7-6 and TRBJ2-1; weak D call: TRBD2 (6 bases). Trimming cost V 1 base and J 8 bases, with 12 bases left between them. The CDR3 runs 14 residues. Germline V gene sequence: CDR1 SGHVS, CDR2 FNYEAQ.

The genes are TRBV4-2 and TRBJ1-3, with D uncertain. Trimming removed 1 base from V and 0 bases from J, with 13 bases in between. The CDR3 loop spans 17 amino acids. Germline V gene lookup returns CDR1 LGHNA and CDR2 YNFKEQ. The chain's CDR3 is CASSQVLTESSGNTIYF. Written as DNA, the CDR3 is TGTGCCAGCAGCCAAGTTCTTACGGAGAGCTCTGGAAACACCATATATTTT.

This chain joins TRBV12-3 or TRBV12-4 and TRBJ1-2; TRBD1 might be the D (6 bases). V lost 5 bases and J lost 6, with 13 bases in between. The CDR3 runs 13 residues. Written as DNA, the CDR3 is TGTGCCAGCAGTCTACAGGGCCTAGATGGCTACACCTTC. As protein: CASSLQGLDGYTF.

The chain recombines TRBV6-5 with TRBJ1-5; D not certain. CDR3 length: 14 amino acids. The V gene's germline CDR1 is MNHEY and CDR2 SVGAGI. V was shortened by 5 bases and J by 2 bases, with 10 bases between the two germline ends. The CDR3 nucleotides read TGTGCCAGCAGTCCCACCGGGGGCAATCAGCCCCAGCATTTT. Protein: CASSPTGGNQPQHF.

The chain combines TRBV7-2 with TRBJ2-5, with D unclear. CDR3 length equals 13 residues. CDR1 and CDR2 from the germline V gene are SGHTA and FQGNSA. V lost 0 bases to trimming and J lost 4 bases, with 6 bases between them. The CDR3 bases are TGTGCCAGCAGCTTAGCCCGGTTAGAGACCCAGTACTTC. Its protein is CASSLARLETQYF. Supplemented by reference TRBV7-2 and TRBJ2-5, the full variable domain reads GAGVSQSPSNKVTEKGKDVELRCDPISGHTALYWYRQSLGQGLEFLIYFQGNSAPDKSGLPSDRFSAERTGGSVSTLTIQRTQQEDSAVYLCASSLARLETQYFGPGTRLLVL.

This chain uses TRBV10-1 with TRBJ2-1, with 12 nucleotides matching TRBD2. The junction had 4 bases not matched to a gene; V was cut back by 4 bases and J by 0 bases. This CDR3 has 17 residues. Per the germline V gene, CDR1 is WNHNN and CDR2 is SYGVQD (reference sequence). The CDR3 loop is CASSGLAGVSSYNEQFF. DNA for the CDR3: TGCGCCAGCAGTGGACTAGCGGGGGTAAGCTCCTACAATGAGCAGTTCTTC.